Listed here are 16 T cell receptor beta chains from one sample, sequenced in a study of metastatic and nonmetastatic thyroid tumors. TCRdb re-called the PCR reads through MiXCR. The table records 10,000 to 15,000 clones, 25% to 35% of them present only once. All patients were treatment-naive before thyroid surgery. Sequencing was done on a sample of tumor tissue. The receptors were sampled from a female donor with papillary thyroid cancer or a benign thyroid nodule (not recorded which). Some clones in this sample may be carry-over from other donors' samples.

This clone showed up many times. This chain links TRBV11-3 with TRBJ2-1; 15 bases map to TRBD2. With 4 bases clipped from V and 6 bases from J, the junction kept 7 bases outside the gene matches. Germline lookup yields CDR1 SGHNT and CDR2 YENEEA. The CDR3 runs to 17 residues. The CDR3 sequence is CASSSIRGLAGGNEQFF. As DNA, the CDR3 is TGTGCCAGCAGCTCAATCCGGGGACTAGCGGGAGGCAATGAGCAGTTCTTC.

This clone appeared many times. Distinct nucleotide sequences in the sample also encode this CDR3. The CDR3 is CASSYPPGRGRGTEAFF. In nucleotides, the CDR3 is TGTGCCAGCAGTTACCCGCCGGGCAGGGGGAGGGGCACTGAAGCTTTCTTT. The rearrangement uses TRBV6-5 and TRBJ1-1; 7 bases map to TRBD1. With 2 bases clipped from V and 4 bases from J, the junction kept 13 bases outside the gene matches. The CDR3 runs 17 residues. CDR1 and CDR2 from the germline V gene are MNHEY and SVGAGI.

In this sample, this clone turned up a few times. Being one base from a much bigger clone, this may be a read error. The rearrangement uses TRBV9 and TRBJ2-5; D unresolved. CDR1 is SGDLS, CDR2 YYNGEE, per germline. This CDR3 is 13 amino acids long. CDR3 protein: CAISVRVQETQYF. The CDR3 coding sequence is TGTGCCATCAGCGTCCGGGTCCAAGAGACCCAGTACTTC.

The genes are TRBV12-3 or TRBV12-4 and TRBJ2-2, with D perhaps matching TRBD1 (5 bases). Trimming pared 5 bases from V and 9 bases from J, leaving 16 bases between. This CDR3 contains 14 residues. CDR3 DNA: TGTGCCAGCAGTCCCAGGGCCTGTACCTGGGAGCTGTTTTTT. Translated: CASSPRACTWELFF.

This sequence joins TRBV19 and TRBJ2-2, with D maybe TRBD2 (5 bases). The CDR3 consists of 13 residues. V was shortened by 7 bases and J by 7 bases, with 13 bases between the two germline ends. Germline loops: CDR1 LNHDA, CDR2 SQIVND (reference sequence). Here the CDR3 reads CASTRTLLGELFF. Written as DNA, the CDR3 is TGTGCCAGTACGAGGACTCTCCTCGGGGAGCTGTTTTTT.

This clone was seen ten or more times. A read error may produce the germline difference seen at one junction end. This rearrangement joins TRBV3-1 to TRBJ2-5; tentative D call: TRBD2 (6 bases). The CDR3 covers 11 residues. Per germline, CDR1 LGHDT and CDR2 YNNKEL (reference sequence). The DNA for the CDR3 is TGTGCCAGCAGCCGCGGGGCGCAGGGTGCCTTC. Residues: CASSRGAQGAF.

The CDR3 nucleotides are TGCGCCAGCAGCCACTTACTAGCGGGAAACGAAGATACGCAGTATTTT. Translated, it gives CASSHLLAGNEDTQYF. The chain carries TRBV4-1 and TRBJ2-3; 10 nucleotides match TRBD2. V shed 3 bases and J 5 bases; nucleotides not matched to a gene: 8. CDR1 MGHRA and CDR2 YSYEKL come from the germline V gene. This CDR3 is 16 amino acids long.

By share, this clone ranks as medium-sized (0.01 to 0.1%). The V gene is TRBV19, the J gene TRBJ2-2; D perhaps matches TRBD2 (6 bases). Trimming cost V 10 bases and J 1 base, with 13 bases left between them. The germline gives CDR1 LNHDA, CDR2 SQIVND (reference sequence). The CDR3 covers 14 residues. CDR3 residues: CATDRGGNTGELFF. In DNA, the CDR3 is TGTGCCACTGATAGGGGAGGGAACACCGGGGAGCTGTTTTTT.

This clone was counted between two and nine times. This chain uses TRBV6-1 with TRBJ1-1; TRBD1 agrees at 9 bases. The germline V gene encodes CDR1 MNHNS and CDR2 SASEGT. The length of the CDR3 is 14 residues. The V gene end was trimmed by 4 bases and the J gene end by 4 bases; junction bases not matched to a gene: 4. Written as DNA, the CDR3 is TGTGCCAGCAGTGGGACAGGGGACCTCACTGAAGCTTTCTTT. Residues: CASSGTGDLTEAFF.

This clone was picked up many times. A much larger clone differs from this one at a single base, so this may be a read error. The chain joins TRBV13 to TRBJ1-4; possibly TRBD1 for D (6 bases). The germline V and J ends were trimmed by 3 bases and 8 bases, with 10 bases remaining between them. The CDR3 is made up of 13 amino acids. The germline V gene encodes CDR1 PRHDT and CDR2 FYEKMQ (reference sequence). The CDR3 reads CASSFDRCEKLFF. DNA for the CDR3: TGTGCCAGCAGCTTCGACAGGTGCGAAAAACTGTTTTTT.

This chain connects TRBV7-2 to TRBJ2-7; D is possibly TRBD1 (5 bases). Germline V gene data show CDR1 as SGHTA and CDR2 as FQGNSA. Trimming stripped 1 base from V and 2 bases from J, with 9 bases between. The CDR3 length is 14 residues. The CDR3 is CASSLEVGPYEQYF. In DNA, the CDR3 is TGTGCCAGCAGCTTAGAAGTGGGGCCCTACGAGCAGTACTTC.

This clone has only a few counts. J is TRBJ2-5 and V is TRBV2; TRBD2 is a possible D gene (5 bases). CDR1 and CDR2 (germline): SNHLY, FYNNEI. The V gene lost 4 bases and the J gene lost 3 bases, with 9 bases spanning the gap. This CDR3 region has 13 residues. CDR3: CASSATREETQYF. As DNA, the CDR3 is TGTGCCAGCAGTGCAACTAGAGAAGAGACCCAGTACTTC.

This clone came up once. The chain is built from TRBV7-9 and TRBJ2-2, with D possibly matching TRBD2 (6 bases). The CDR3 covers 14 residues. CDR1 and CDR2 (germline): SEHNR, FQNEAQ (reference sequence). Trimming pared 6 bases from V and 9 bases from J, leaving 17 bases between. As DNA, the CDR3 is TGTGCCAGCAGTTCTAGCGTTGCCCACCGGGAGCTGTTTTTT. Protein: CASSSSVAHRELFF.

By its share, this clone is medium-sized. The V gene is TRBV20-1, the J gene TRBJ2-7; 7 nucleotides align to TRBD1. The J segment lost 0 bases and the V segment lost 4 bases, leaving 12 bases of the junction unmatched. The germline gives CDR1 DFQATT, CDR2 SNEGSKA (reference sequence). The CDR3 has 16 amino acids. The CDR3 DNA follows: TGCAGTGCTACGTCTACAGGGGACCGATTCTCCTACGAGCAGTACTTC. Residues: CSATSTGDRFSYEQYF.

The chain uses TRBV5-1 and TRBJ2-1; tentatively, D is TRBD1 (7 bases). CDR1 is SGHRS, CDR2 YFSETQ, per germline. The CDR3 has 18 residues. The V end was cut by 1 base, the J end by 8 bases, with 25 bases between. The CDR3 DNA reads as TGCGCCAGCAGCTTGTTGGGCGTTGCTCGGGAGCAGGGGGATGAGCAGTTCTTC. It encodes CASSLLGVAREQGDEQFF.

Relative to its sample, this clone is medium-sized. The chain links TRBV2 to TRBJ2-7, with 8 positions matching TRBD2. With V trimmed by 4 bases and J by 5 bases, 7 bases remained unmatched. This CDR3 has 14 amino acids. From germline, CDR1 is SNHLY and CDR2 FYNNEI. The CDR3, as DNA: TGTGCCAGCAGTGGGACTAGCATTCCCGACGAGCAGTACTTC. It specifies CASSGTSIPDEQYF.